This T cell receptor (beta chain) is drawn from a study of shared clonotypes between healthy human individuals. Overall study findings and caveats: Approximately 5% was the fraction of naive CD4 clonotypes found shared across several donors.

Nashville, Tennessee was home to all donors, each a Caucasian adult. Deep-level settings were used for running the assay. Here immunoSEQ multiplex PCR was the method, and the copy in TCRdb shows in-frame clones only, minus some. Of 1.4 million or so clones in the sample, 98% to 99% were seen once. In the case of this clone: Its antigen remains unidentified.

What was sequenced was naive CD4+ T cells sorted from blood. Subset of the sample: CD45RA+ positively selected. The clonotype comes from a young man in good health.

CDR3 sequence (DNA): TGTGCCAGCTCACTTCGACAGGGGAAAGATACGCAGTATTTT. Translating it yields CASSLRQGKDTQYF. The chain is built from TRBV18 and TRBJ2-3; TRBD1 matches 8 bases. The J segment lost 5 bases and the V segment lost 4 bases, leaving 5 bases of the junction unmatched. The CDR3 consists of 14 residues. Germline assignment: CDR1 KGHSH and CDR2 LQKENI.